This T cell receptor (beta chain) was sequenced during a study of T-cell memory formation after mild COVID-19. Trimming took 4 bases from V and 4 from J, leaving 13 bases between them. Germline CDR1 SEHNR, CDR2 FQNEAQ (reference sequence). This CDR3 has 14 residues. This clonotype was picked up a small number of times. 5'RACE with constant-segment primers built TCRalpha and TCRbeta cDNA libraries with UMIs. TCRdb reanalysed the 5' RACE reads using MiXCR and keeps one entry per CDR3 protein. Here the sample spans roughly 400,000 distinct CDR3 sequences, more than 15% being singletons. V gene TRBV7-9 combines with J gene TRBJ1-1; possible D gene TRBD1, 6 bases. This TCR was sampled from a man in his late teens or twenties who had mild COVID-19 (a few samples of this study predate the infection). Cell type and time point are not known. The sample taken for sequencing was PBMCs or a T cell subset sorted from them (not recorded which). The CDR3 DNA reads TGTGCCAGCAGCTCGGGACCCAGGGGCACTGAAGCTTTCTTT. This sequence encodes CASSSGPRGTEAFF.